One and the same sample provided the 32 T cell receptor beta chains below, sequenced in a study of response to subunit inactivated influenza vaccine. TCRdb reprocessed the RT-PCR reads with MiXCR, giving one entry per CDR3 protein. The sample yields under 950,000 distinct CDR3 sequences, roughly 20% seen once. The input for sequencing was PBMCs from blood, taken around 5 days after vaccination. The receptors shown here come from a man between 50 and 59 years old who received an inactivated influenza vaccine.

This chain uses TRBV18 with TRBJ2-5, with 7 bases matching TRBD2. V dropped 0 bases and J dropped 1; count of bases not matched to a gene: 11. Germline values: CDR1 KGHSH, CDR2 LQKENI. This CDR3 region has 18 residues. The CDR3 is CASSPPLPGLPIQETQYF. The DNA for the CDR3 is TGTGCCAGCTCACCACCTTTACCGGGACTACCAATCCAAGAGACCCAGTACTTC. Supplemented by reference TRBV18 and TRBJ2-5, the full variable domain reads NAGVMQNPRHLVRRRGQEARLRCSPMKGHSHVYWYRQLPEEGLKFMVYLQKENIIDESGMPKERFSAEFPKEGPSILRIQQVVRGDSAAYFCASSPPLPGLPIQETQYFGPGTRLLVL.

This clonotype was counted a few times. The rearrangement joins TRBV4-3 to TRBJ2-1; 11 nucleotides agree with TRBD1. After removal of 0 bases from V and 7 bases from J, the junction contained 5 bases not matched to a gene. Germline CDR1 and CDR2: LGHNA and YSLEER. The CDR3 has 16 amino acids. This CDR3 reads CASSQDWTGGRNEQFF. CDR3 DNA sequence: TGCGCCAGCAGCCAAGACTGGACAGGGGGCCGTAATGAGCAGTTCTTC.

This clonotype turned up a few times. The chain carries TRBV28 and TRBJ1-3; D unresolved. The CDR3 extends over 15 amino acids. Germline loops: CDR1 MDHEN, CDR2 SYDVKM. V was pared by 5 bases and J by 3 bases, with 14 bases between. The CDR3 reads CASSEAVGGGNTIYF. DNA of the CDR3: TGTGCCAGCAGTGAAGCCGTTGGTGGTGGAAACACCATATATTTT.

The CDR3 sequence: CASSYSQTGNTGELFF. CDR3 in DNA: TGTGCCAGCAGTTATTCCCAGACGGGGAACACCGGGGAGCTGTTTTTT. This chain uses TRBV6-5 with TRBJ2-2; D gene uncertain. V lost 3 bases to trimming and J lost 1 base, with 12 bases between them. Germline V gives CDR1 MNHEY, CDR2 SVGAGI. The CDR3 extends over 16 amino acids.

The J gene is TRBJ2-5, the V gene TRBV11-2; TRBD2 matches 8 bases. The trim removed 3 bases at V and 1 base at J, leaving 13 bases unmatched. CDR1 and CDR2 from the germline V gene are SGHAT and FQNNGV. The CDR3 loop spans 18 amino acids. CDR3 DNA: TGTGCCAGCAGCTTCTCTGCGGGGGGTCTCCCACCCCAAGAGACCCAGTACTTC. Translating gives CASSFSAGGLPPQETQYF.

At least ten counts were recorded for this clonotype. V usage is TRBV6-2 or TRBV6-3 and J usage is TRBJ2-5; 10 bases are shared with TRBD2. The CDR3 runs 16 residues. Germline lookup yields CDR1 MNHEY and CDR2 SVGEGT. V shed 0 bases, J shed 1 base, and the junction held 2 bases outside the gene matches. DNA for the CDR3: TGTGCCAGCAGTTACTCGCTAGCGGGAGTCCAAGAGACCCAGTACTTC. Amino acid sequence: CASSYSLAGVQETQYF.

This rearrangement joins TRBV20-1 to TRBJ2-7; no clear D gene. CDR3 length equals 13 residues. V was cut by 0 bases and J by 6 bases, with 12 bases left in between. From germline, CDR1 is DFQATT and CDR2 SNEGSKA (reference sequence). The CDR3, as DNA: TGCAGTGCTAGAGATGGTGGCCCTGGCGAGCAGTACTTC. Translation gives CSARDGGPGEQYF.

This chain joins TRBV2 and TRBJ2-7, with TRBD2 matching 7 bases. This CDR3 has 14 amino acids. Unmatched junction bases numbered 6, after V lost 3 bases and J lost 4 bases. CDR1 and CDR2 (germline): SNHLY, FYNNEI. Here the CDR3 DNA reads TGTGCCAGCAGTGACAGCGGGGTGGAATACGAGCAGTACTTC. Protein product: CASSDSGVEYEQYF. The variable domain in full, with the rest retrieved from reference TRBV2 and TRBJ2-7, is EPEVTQTPSHQVTQMGQEVILRCVPISNHLYFYWYRQILGQKVEFLVSFYNNEISEKSEIFDDQFSVERPDGSNFTLKIRSTKLEDSAMYFCASSDSGVEYEQYFGPGTRLTVT.

A few counts support this clonotype. The V call is TRBV25-1, the J call TRBJ1-2, with D tentatively TRBD1 (6 bases). CDR1 is MGHDK and CDR2 is SYGVNS in the germline V gene. The CDR3 loop spans 14 amino acids. V was trimmed by 2 bases and J by 4 bases, leaving 11 bases between them. This chain's CDR3 is CASSETGIGYGYTF. The CDR3 DNA reads as TGTGCCAGCAGTGAAACAGGGATCGGCTATGGCTACACCTTC.

This clonotype occurred a few times. The chain couples TRBV10-3 to TRBJ2-3; 10 bases are a match to TRBD2. Germline trimming cut 3 bases from V and 1 base from J; bases unmatched to any gene: 4. Per germline, CDR1 ENHRY and CDR2 SYGVKD. The CDR3 covers 16 residues. In DNA, the CDR3 is TGTGCCATCAGTGATATACTAGCGGGACGCACAGATACGCAGTATTTT. It encodes CAISDILAGRTDTQYF.

This clonotype has just a few counts. This chain joins TRBV7-9 and TRBJ2-6, with 7 bases fitting TRBD2. This CDR3 contains 17 residues. The ends lost 4 bases at V and 5 bases at J; junction bases unmatched: 11. Germline-derived CDR1 and CDR2 are SEHNR and FQNEAQ (reference sequence). The CDR3 region is CASSWEGSTGWANVLTF. CDR3 sequence (DNA): TGTGCCAGCAGCTGGGAGGGTAGTACTGGCTGGGCCAACGTCCTGACTTTC.

J is TRBJ2-1 and V is TRBV12-3 or TRBV12-4, with 12 bases aligning to TRBD1. The CDR3 covers 15 residues. V lost 6 bases to trimming and J lost 8 bases; unmatched junction nucleotides: 8. The CDR3 spells CASSPSGQGAHEQFF. In DNA form, the CDR3 reads TGTGCCAGCAGCCCCTCGGGACAGGGGGCGCATGAGCAGTTCTTC.

In its sample, this clonotype was seen a few times. This sequence joins TRBV4-3 and TRBJ2-1; D may be TRBD2 (5 bases). The CDR3 extends over 13 amino acids. Trimming removed 0 bases from V and 8 bases from J, with 8 bases in between. Germline V CDR1 and CDR2: LGHNA, YSLEER. The CDR3 reads CASSQDEGYEQFF. CDR3 bases: TGCGCCAGCAGCCAAGATGAGGGCTATGAGCAGTTCTTC.

This chain connects TRBV10-3 to TRBJ2-7; 10 bases are a match to TRBD2. This CDR3 region has 14 residues. With 8 bases clipped from V and 3 bases from J, the junction kept 7 bases outside the gene matches. Germline V CDR1 and CDR2: ENHRY, SYGVKD. CDR3 bases: TGTGCCATCGGGGGGACTAGCGAGAACTACGAGCAGTACTTC. This codes for CAIGGTSENYEQYF.

This clonotype showed up just a few times. This chain joins TRBV12-3 or TRBV12-4 and TRBJ2-7; 10 positions agree with TRBD1. The CDR3 covers 15 residues. Trimming took 3 bases from V and 2 from J; bases not matched to a gene: 4. The CDR3 reads CASSFFGQGAYEQYF. The CDR3 DNA follows: TGTGCCAGCAGTTTTTTCGGACAGGGGGCCTACGAGCAGTACTTC.

There are a few counts of this clonotype. V gene TRBV15 combines with J gene TRBJ2-5; 8 bases are shared with TRBD1. Losses at the gene ends were 6 bases for V and 4 bases for J; bases not matched to a gene: 10. Germline CDR1 LNHNV, CDR2 YYDKDF (reference sequence). This CDR3 is built from 15 residues. The CDR3 reads CATRRRQGSGETQYF. CDR3 DNA sequence: TGTGCCACCAGGCGTAGACAGGGGAGCGGAGAGACCCAGTACTTC.

This chain uses TRBV30 with TRBJ2-5, with D perhaps TRBD1 or TRBD2 (5 bases each). Germline-derived CDR1 and CDR2 are GTSNPN and SVGIG (reference sequence). The CDR3 is 13 residues long. Trimming removed 5 bases at V and 1 base at J, with 11 bases between. The chain's CDR3 is CAWGYGTQETQYF. CDR3 DNA: TGTGCCTGGGGTTACGGGACCCAAGAGACCCAGTACTTC.

The rearrangement joins TRBV12-3 or TRBV12-4 to TRBJ1-5; 7 bases are shared with TRBD1. V trimming: 5 bases; J trimming: 1 base; junction bases outside the gene matches: 8. CDR3 length: 16 residues. The CDR3 reads CASSRRQGRSNQPQHF. In DNA, the CDR3 is TGTGCCAGCAGTCGACGACAGGGAAGAAGCAATCAGCCCCAGCATTTT.

This clonotype turned up a few times. The chain links TRBV7-2 to TRBJ2-2; TRBD1 agrees at 9 bases. The CDR3 has 16 residues. Germline loops: CDR1 SGHTA, CDR2 FQGNSA. With 4 bases clipped from V and 1 base from J, the junction kept 4 bases outside the gene matches. The CDR3 loop is CASSSRQGGNTGELFF. Written as DNA, the CDR3 is TGTGCCAGCAGCTCCAGACAGGGGGGGAACACCGGGGAGCTGTTTTTT. The variable domain in full, with the rest retrieved from reference TRBV7-2 and TRBJ2-2, is GAGVSQSPSNKVTEKGKDVELRCDPISGHTALYWYRQSLGQGLEFLIYFQGNSAPDKSGLPSDRFSAERTGGSVSTLTIQRTQQEDSAVYLCASSSRQGGNTGELFFGEGSRLTVL.

This clonotype has ten or more counts. The chain employs TRBV6-5 and TRBJ2-1, with 11 nucleotides matching TRBD2. The CDR3 has 15 amino acids. Germline CDR1 MNHEY, CDR2 SVGAGI. The J segment lost 4 bases and the V segment lost 6 bases, leaving 5 bases of the junction unmatched. CDR3 coding DNA: TGTGCCAGCAGCTCCACTAGCGGGAGTTACAATGAGCAGTTCTTC. It specifies CASSSTSGSYNEQFF.

The genes are TRBV10-3 and TRBJ2-1; D gene uncertain. Germline lookup yields CDR1 ENHRY and CDR2 SYGVKD. The CDR3 spans 11 residues. Trimming removed 3 bases at V and 15 bases at J, with 12 bases between. The CDR3, as DNA: TGTGCCATCAGTGATCAACAAACACGGTTCTTC. Translated: CAISDQQTRFF.

This clonotype was recorded a few times. V and J are TRBV6-4 and TRBJ2-1; no reliable D call. CDR3 length: 13 residues. Trimming removed 3 bases at V and 9 bases at J, with 12 bases between. Germline loops: CDR1 MRHNA, CDR2 SNTAGT. The CDR3 DNA is TGTGCCAGCAGTGAGATATGGCCCGGTGAGCAGTTCTTC. This sequence encodes CASSEIWPGEQFF.

This clonotype was found a few times. As DNA, the CDR3 is TGTGCCATCAGTGAGACATCCGAGCAGTACTTC. Protein sequence: CAISETSEQYF. The chain recombines TRBV10-3 with TRBJ2-7; D gene ambiguous. The CDR3 covers 11 residues. The V gene's germline CDR1 is ENHRY and CDR2 SYGVKD. The germline V and J ends were trimmed by 2 bases and 6 bases, with 5 bases remaining between them.

The gene calls are TRBV4-1 and TRBJ2-2; 10 bases match TRBD2. Unmatched junction bases numbered 11, after V lost 2 bases and J lost 5 bases. From germline, CDR1 is MGHRA and CDR2 YSYEKL. This CDR3 is 18 amino acids long. CDR3 DNA: TGCGCCAGCAGCCAACGGATATTAGCGGGAGGTGTGACCGGGGAGCTGTTTTTT. This codes for CASSQRILAGGVTGELFF.

This clonotype was seen a handful of times. This chain links TRBV5-5 with TRBJ2-2, with 10 bases matching TRBD2. The germline V gene has CDR1 SGHKS and CDR2 YYEKEE (reference sequence). The CDR3 totals 16 residues. Unmatched junction bases numbered 10, after V lost 4 bases and J lost 7 bases. For the CDR3, the DNA is TGTGCCAGCAGCATATACCCGGGACTAGCGATCGGGGAGCTGTTTTTT. Encoded protein: CASSIYPGLAIGELFF.

This clonotype has just a few counts. The J gene is TRBJ1-5, the V gene TRBV10-3; no firm D call. CDR3 length equals 16 residues. The germline CDR1 and CDR2 sequences are ENHRY and SYGVKD. V was cut by 2 bases and J by 0 bases, with 11 bases left in between. This CDR3 reads CAISENGLDSNQPQHF. In nucleotides, the CDR3 is TGTGCCATCAGTGAGAACGGGCTCGATAGCAATCAGCCCCAGCATTTT.

Only a few counts were recorded for this clonotype. The chain joins TRBV6-2 or TRBV6-3 to TRBJ2-1; 8 bases agree with TRBD2. The CDR3 loop spans 15 amino acids. Germline V gene lookup returns CDR1 MNHEY and CDR2 SVGEGT. J gave up 8 bases and V 3 bases, and 9 bases lay outside the gene matches. CDR3: CASSYGLASRDEQFF. As DNA, the CDR3 is TGTGCCAGCAGTTATGGACTAGCTTCGAGGGATGAGCAGTTCTTC.

The chain has TRBV20-1 and TRBJ2-1; 9 nucleotides align to TRBD2. Germline V gene sequence: CDR1 DFQATT, CDR2 SNEGSKA (reference sequence). This CDR3 is built from 19 residues. With V trimmed by 3 bases and J by 5 bases, 20 bases remained unmatched. CDR3 sequence (DNA): TGCAGTGCTAGTATGGTTAGGTGGCGGGGGGGCTTTGATCACAATGAGCAGTTCTTC. This sequence encodes CSASMVRWRGGFDHNEQFF.

The rearrangement uses TRBV28 and TRBJ2-3; maybe TRBD2 (6 bases). V shed 4 bases and J shed 2 bases, with 19 bases lying between them. The CDR3 spans 17 residues. The germline V gene has CDR1 MDHEN and CDR2 SYDVKM. CDR3 sequence reads: CASSSSWGDRSTDTQYF. Written as DNA, the CDR3 is TGTGCCAGCAGTTCAAGTTGGGGGGACCGCTCCACAGATACGCAGTATTTT. Complete variable domain (other parts from reference TRBV28 and TRBJ2-3): DVKVTQSSRYLVKRTGEKVFLECVQDMDHENMFWYRQDPGLGLRLIYFSYDVKMKEKGDIPEGYSVSREKKERFSLILESASTNQTSMYLCASSSSWGDRSTDTQYFGPGTRLTVL.

CDR3 nucleotides: TGCAGTGCTAGAGATTTCGCGGGGGACTTCCAAGAGACCCAGTACTTC. It encodes CSARDFAGDFQETQYF. This rearrangement joins TRBV20-1 to TRBJ2-5, with 7 bases matching TRBD2. CDR1 and CDR2 from the germline V gene are DFQATT and SNEGSKA (reference sequence). The V and J ends lost 0 bases and 1 base, in that order; junction bases with no gene match: 8. The CDR3 has 16 residues.

The chain uses TRBV21-1 and TRBJ1-5; whether TRBD1, the table's D call, matches the DNA was not checked. TRBV21-1 is assigned pseudogene status. CDR3 size: 17 residues. The CDR3 region is CASSKAHLDRDDQPQHF. In nucleotides, the CDR3 is TGTGCCAGCAGCAAAGCCCATTTGGACAGGGACGATCAGCCCCAGCATTTT.

The J gene is TRBJ2-1, the V gene TRBV4-2, with D perhaps matching TRBD2 (6 bases). Trimming cost V 0 bases and J 9 bases, with 18 bases left between them. CDR3 length: 16 residues. CDR1 and CDR2 (germline): LGHNA, YNFKEQ. This chain's CDR3 is CASSQEVGWGDREQFF. The CDR3 DNA reads as TGTGCCAGCAGCCAAGAAGTTGGTTGGGGGGATCGTGAGCAGTTCTTC.